Given below is one TCR beta chain in context. This CDR3 comprises 12 residues. CDR1 is MDHEN and CDR2 is SYDVKM in the germline V gene. The V end lost 8 bases, the J end lost 2 bases, and 7 bases lay between the germline ends. The data were obtained in a study of blood T cell repertoires in COVID-19. Turning to the study itself: Samples representing acute and convalescent COVID-19 were sourced from the United States, Italy and Spain.

Participants came from around 25 US areas, aged roughly 18 to 95 years. Original handling: For nucleated cells, counts were estimated from reference gene primer amplification. Repertoires were generated with immunoSEQ multiplex PCR, while TCRdb's copy carries only in-frame clones and drops some. V and J calls and clone size are copied from that table; D and trimming were computed from the DNA. The sample records under 350,000 clones, around nine tenths being singletons. Sequenced sample: PBMCs or T cells enriched from blood (not recorded which). The source is a woman aged 55-69 years who had recovered from COVID-19. The rearrangement joins TRBV28 to TRBJ2-1; the D gene is possibly TRBD1 (5 bases). The CDR3 sequence: CASGAPYNEQFF. The CDR3 bases are TGTGCCAGCGGGGCCCCCTACAATGAGCAGTTCTTC.